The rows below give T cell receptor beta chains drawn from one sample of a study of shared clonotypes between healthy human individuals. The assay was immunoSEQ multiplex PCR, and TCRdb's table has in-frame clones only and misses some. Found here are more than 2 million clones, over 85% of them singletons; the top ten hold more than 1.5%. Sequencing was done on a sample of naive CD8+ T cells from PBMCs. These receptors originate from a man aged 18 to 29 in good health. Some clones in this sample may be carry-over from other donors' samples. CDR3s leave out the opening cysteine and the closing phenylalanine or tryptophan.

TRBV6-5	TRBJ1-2	ASSYGYQRPGYT
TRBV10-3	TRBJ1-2	AISETANYGYT
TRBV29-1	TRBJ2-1	SVYIGAYEQF
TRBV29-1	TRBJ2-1	SVEFWREASRNEQF
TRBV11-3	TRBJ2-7	ASSLDHREQY
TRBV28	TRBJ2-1	ASSPMTAKGYNEQF
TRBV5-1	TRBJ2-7	ASSLDGADPDEQY
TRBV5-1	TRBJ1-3	ASSGGQSKYSSSGNTIY
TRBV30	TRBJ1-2	AWTIWHLDTGYT
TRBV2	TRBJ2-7	ASRRRAASGSYEQY
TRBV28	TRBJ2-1	ASSIRLAGGLSNEQF
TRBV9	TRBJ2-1	ASSVDGGTVAF
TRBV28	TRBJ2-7	ASLEWREGQGEQY
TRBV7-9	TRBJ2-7	ASSLASGTGYEQY
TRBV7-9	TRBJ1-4	ASSFVSRLRANEKLF
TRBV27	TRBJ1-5	ASSLSQGQPQH
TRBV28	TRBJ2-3	ASTTGRAADTQY
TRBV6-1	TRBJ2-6	ASSDNSGANVLT
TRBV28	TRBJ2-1	ASKAARTYNEQF
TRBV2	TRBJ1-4	ASSEGVNEKLF
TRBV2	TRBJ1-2	ASSEVRGFYGYT
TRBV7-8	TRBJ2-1	ASSLTPAAGGMGEQF